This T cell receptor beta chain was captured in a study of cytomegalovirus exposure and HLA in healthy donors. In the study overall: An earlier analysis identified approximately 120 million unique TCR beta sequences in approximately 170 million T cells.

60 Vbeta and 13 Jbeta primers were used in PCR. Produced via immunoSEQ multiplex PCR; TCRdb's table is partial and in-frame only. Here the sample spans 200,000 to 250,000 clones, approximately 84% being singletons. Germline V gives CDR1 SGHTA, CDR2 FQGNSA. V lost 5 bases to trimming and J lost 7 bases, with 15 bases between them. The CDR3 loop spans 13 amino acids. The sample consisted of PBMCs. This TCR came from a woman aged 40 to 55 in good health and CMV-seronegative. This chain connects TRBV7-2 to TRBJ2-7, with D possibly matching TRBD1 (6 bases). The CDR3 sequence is CASSLMGAREQYF. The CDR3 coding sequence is TGTGCCAGCAGCCTCATGGGGGCGCGGGAGCAGTACTTC.